This note documents a single TCR beta chain sequence. Its antigen remains undetermined. No clone much larger than this one lies a single base away; base qualities are absent. In total, roughly 670 healthy bone marrow donors made up the cohort. At the time of sampling, all cohort members were nominally healthy, though unrecorded immune exposures were likely present. The donor was CMV seronegative and belonged to the group of more than 300 seronegative cohort members. Every donor gave a peripheral blood sample, and the peripheral blood mononuclear cells from that sample were used for TCR beta sequencing. Genomic DNA was extracted from the blood cell samples with the Qiagen DNeasy Blood Extraction Kit. Library creation used the immunoSEQ multiplex PCR assay. The multiplex PCR relied on a mix of 60 forward primers for TCR Vbeta segments and 13 reverse primers for TCR Jbeta segments. A multiplex PCR assay on genomic DNA amplified the CDR3 region of rearranged TCR beta genes. The Illumina HiSeq System was used to sequence the amplified TCR beta libraries as 87-base-pair reads. The original pipeline was this. In a later analysis, roughly 80 million unique TCR beta chains were counted across the roughly 610 repertoires, and roughly 9.9 million of these chains were shared by at least two donors. Raw reads were error-corrected and collapsed into unique sequences by a nearest-neighbor algorithm in which closely related sequences were merged to remove PCR and sequencing errors. Alignment of CDR3 sequences to IMGT reference sequences was used to assign V, D and J gene segments. For a sequence to be retained, at least a six-nucleotide match to both a V gene segment and a J gene segment was required. A rearrangement was called productive if the CDR3 had no stop codons and remained in frame with V and J, and every other rearrangement was called non-productive. Following IMGT convention, CDR3 was defined as the stretch from the second conserved V-encoded cysteine to the conserved J-encoded phenylalanine. In an earlier analysis of more than 550 of the donors, sequences lacking an unambiguous match to a single V gene segment were excluded. In an earlier analysis of a few hundred of the donors, V segments were called functional above 56.7% productive rearrangements and were called segregating when the between-donor standard deviation exceeded 5%. A statistical classification framework was developed to diagnose cytomegalovirus status using the catalog of TCR beta chain sequences. A later analysis assigned V and J genes by comparing TCR nucleotide sequences with IMGT/GENE-DB human TR gene sequences. A later analysis assigned CDR3 sequences and most-parsimonious VDJ recombination scenarios with the TCRdist pipeline. In a later analysis, each TCR beta chain was defined by its CDR3 amino acid sequence together with its V-gene family, and reads lacking a unique V-gene family were excluded. A later analysis removed 592 highly shared, low-generation-probability nucleotide sequences to deal with suspected cross-contamination and a sequencing artifact. In a later analysis, a clonal expansion index for each public chain was calculated from normalized within-repertoire ranks of inferred template counts. In a later analysis, generation probabilities were computed with a VDJ recombination model fitted to out-of-frame rearrangements, and the resulting probabilities were checked against IGoR. A later analysis scored TCR-TCR, TCR-HLA and TCR-CMV co-occurrence with hypergeometric tests, applying a repertoire-size bias correction to TCR pairs. To estimate false discovery rates, a later analysis permuted the HLA or CMV assignments 20 times. In a later analysis, co-occurring TCRs were grouped using DBSCAN, and TCRdist sequence similarity was added for clustering within HLA-allele-positive subsets. Repertoires with fewer than 30,000 or more than 120,000 public chains, plus five repertoires with anomalous nucleotide sharing, were excluded from co-occurrence clustering. Drawn from immuneACCESS, this table holds only the in-frame rearrangements with V and J called that TCRdb kept. Clones are partly lost; checked studies trace under half to an unresolved V gene and leave the rest unexplained. V and J calls and clone size are those listed in that table; D and trimming were worked out from the DNA. For this sample the table gives 130,000 or so clones, of which more than 55% were detected only once. The ten largest clones take up approximately 1.4% of the sample.

CDR3 length: 12 amino acids, cysteine to phenylalanine. Solely the CDR3 DNA is kept, with 36 bases framed from the first base. Deletion took 1 base off V and 6 bases off J, with a span of 4 bases between the germline ends. Via the germline V gene, CDR1 is MDHEN and CDR2 SYDVKM. This sample was included in a study of cytomegalovirus exposure and HLA in healthy donors (dated by TCRdb to about 2017). Concerning the study at large: According to an earlier analysis of several hundred of the donors, some 180 million T cells yielded 100 million or so unique TCR beta sequences and around 300 Gb of sequence data. An early release covering roughly 640 HLA-typed donors comprised approximately 300 gigabases of sequencing data and around 85 million unique TCR sequences. Of the 300 to 400 genotyped donors, 81% fell in the genetic ancestry cluster associated with self-reported Caucasian donors. The study aimed to test whether cataloging public T cell receptors could reveal signatures of past pathogen exposure. The study profiled the T cell repertoires of about 720 subjects by immunosequencing and related them to cytomegalovirus serostatus. A separate validation cohort of roughly 130 different subjects was used in addition to the approximately 640-subject first cohort. The study combined high-throughput TCR immunosequencing, statistical association of individual TCRs with disease status, and machine learning to predict cytomegalovirus infection status. A later analysis re-examined previously published TCR beta repertoires from more than 650 donors and added high-resolution HLA genotyping to investigate patterns of TCR occurrence. Rather than drawing on any new phenotypic data, the later analysis identified candidate immune exposures from TCR beta sequences and the way those sequences occurred across donors. In an earlier analysis of more than 550 of the donors, high-throughput TCR beta sequencing was used to judge whether each TCR beta V gene segment behaved as functional or pseudogenic. Donor age, sex, ethnicity and CMV serostatus were collected together with the repertoire data. A later genetic analysis took genome-wide SNP genotypes for about three fifths of the roughly 700 donors and used that subset as a discovery cohort. Every discovery cohort repertoire had been produced on one sequencing platform. HLA typing included class I and class II loci at four-digit resolution. Typing coverage differed by locus: A, B, C, DRB1 and DQB1 were typed in roughly 620-630 donors, DQA1 in 500 to 550, DPA1 in 606, and DPB1 in 400 to 480. Four to six DR-DQ haplotypes were handled as single units for association and clustering, since linkage in the cohort was strong. Among about 370 genotyped donors of the cohort, an average of roughly 230,000 unique TCR beta nucleotide sequences was sequenced per donor, of which about 19% were non-productive. What the work shows at the level of the full study, not this receptor alone: Because counts were too low, fewer than 20 rarely observed V segments, including chromosome 9 orphons, were excluded from the earlier analysis of roughly 580 of the donors. A later genetic analysis associated a missense DCLRE1C variant with V-gene and J-gene trimming of TCR beta chains, and an independent cohort replicated the association. Because HLA typing was unavailable for some donors at each locus, only the typed subset was used in association tests. A later genetic analysis reported fewer N-insertions in productive TCRs among donors in an Asian-associated ancestry cluster than the roughly 620-donor mean. A cluster of highly shared sequence variants was judged likely to represent a technical artifact of the sequencing pipeline. In the study, roughly 160 TCR beta chains were listed as associated with cytomegalovirus. A few of the identified cytomegalovirus-associated TCR beta chains were confirmed in vitro to be specific for cytomegalovirus antigens. The authors suggested that the approach could potentially be extended to other disease states and immunological phenotypes. Because the 87-base-pair reads could not distinguish some IMGT-functional V segments, including TRBV6-2 and TRBV6-3, those segments were excluded. In a later analysis, most CMV-associated TCR beta chains were found to appear HLA-restricted, with HLA associations seemingly driven largely by CMV exposure. In a later analysis, some 18,000 TCR beta sequences were associated with specific HLA alleles at a false discovery rate of 0.05. Roughly uniform sequencing depth across donors was assumed in presence/absence analyses, although this assumption may not hold. In a later analysis, HLA-associated TCR beta chains were found to be more clonally expanded and to have lower generation probabilities than equally common non-associated chains. In an earlier analysis of more than 450 of the donors, most TCR beta V segments were observed in productive rearrangements about 87% or about 30% of the time, broadly matching IMGT annotations. In this cohort, only TCR beta chains were sequenced, and detectable features were limited by the absence of alpha or paired-chain data. A further reported finding was that TCR beta sequences accurately predicted the HLA-A and HLA-B alleles for most subjects in the first cohort. The classifier was reported to diagnose cytomegalovirus status with high specificity and sensitivity in both the original cohort and the validation cohort. A later analysis reported that several top co-occurrence clusters appeared linked to parvovirus B19, influenza, CMV and Epstein-Barr virus. Strong co-occurrence of HLA alleles, especially DR and DQ, made assigning TCR associations to individual alleles difficult. While some public TCRs were present in many individuals, most TCR sequences turned up only very rarely across donors. Linkage disequilibrium might explain the correlated functional status among segregating V segments, but an unknown experimental factor could not be excluded. Immune exposure information for the cohort was limited to CMV serostatus. In a later analysis, TCR association rates were found to vary across HLA loci, with the most associated TCRs seen for DRB1 alleles and the fewest for HLA-C alleles.

The chain is assembled from TRBV28 and TRBJ1-5, with no confidently assigned D gene. This clonotype originated in a man between 18 and 29 years old in good health and CMV-seronegative. What was sequenced was PBMCs. The nucleotide sequence is given as TGTGCCAGCAGTTTATTATTTCAGCCCCAGCATTTT. Translated, this gives CASSLLFQPQHF.